The T cell receptor beta chain under discussion was sequenced for a study of cytomegalovirus exposure and HLA in healthy donors. PCR involved 60 Vbeta and 13 Jbeta primers. TCRdb's table, derived via immunoSEQ multiplex PCR, lists solely in-frame clones and lacks some. The table records about 210,000 clones, about 79% of them present only once. Donors were ostensibly healthy at sampling, although undocumented immune exposures were probable. As regards this clone: The antigen is unknown.

CDR1 and CDR2 from the germline V gene are SGHTA and FQGNSA. CDR3 length equals 17 residues. The trim removed 0 bases at V and 3 bases at J, leaving 6 bases unmatched. Study-wide points: Most of the TCR beta V segments (in an earlier analysis) were productive either about 87% or about 30% of the time.

This sequence joins TRBV7-2 and TRBJ2-2, with 8 bases lining up with TRBD2. The sequencing sample was made of PBMCs. This receptor was taken from a male donor in good health and CMV-seronegative. The CDR3 nucleotides read TGTGCCAGCAGCTTAGCGCGCTCGGGACTAGACACCGGGGAGCTGTTTTTT. This encodes CASSLARSGLDTGELFF.